Presented here are 12 T cell receptor beta chains from one specimen sequenced in a study of tumor-infiltrating lymphocytes in primary liver carcinoma. A primer matching the constant region was used to make TCR beta cDNA from about 500 ng of total RNA. Modified slightly, ARM-PCR produced TCR beta libraries over three nested multiplex PCR rounds. A C-beta reverse primer and TRBV1-TRBV30 forward primers served in each of the first two PCR rounds, at 9 to 10 cycles apiece. Via MiXCR, TCRdb re-called the multiplex PCR reads, giving one row per CDR3 protein. The sample lists about 200,000 distinct CDR3 sequences, roughly 61% occurring once. The authors took blood RNA from unsorted whole blood and also extracted germline DNA. Input material: peripheral blood. These receptors all come from a woman aged 55-70 years with primary liver carcinoma and hepatitis B virus infection.

Details on this clonotype: At one end, the junction sequence differs from germline, possibly due to a read error. CDR3 sequence reads: CASCRTSGRTRSYDQYF. As DNA, the CDR3 is TGTGCCAGCTGTAGGACTAGCGGGAGGACCAGGAGCTACGATCAGTACTTC. This chain joins TRBV11-2 and TRBJ2-7; TRBD2 aligns across 14 bases. The CDR3 contains 17 residues. CDR1 and CDR2 (germline): SGHAT, FQNNGV.

V gene TRBV28 combines with J gene TRBJ1-3; D not resolved. The V end was cut by 6 bases, the J end by 5 bases, with 17 bases between. CDR3 size: 15 residues. Germline lookup yields CDR1 MDHEN and CDR2 SYDVKM. The CDR3 is CASRPGPRSRNTIYF. CDR3 in DNA: TGTGCCAGCAGACCCGGGCCTAGGTCTCGAAACACCATATATTTT. Complete variable domain (other parts from reference TRBV28 and TRBJ1-3): DVKVTQSSRYLVKRTGEKVFLECVQDMDHENMFWYRQDPGLGLRLIYFSYDVKMKEKGDIPEGYSVSREKKERFSLILESASTNQTSMYLCASRPGPRSRNTIYFGEGSWLTVV.

As regards this clonotype: This sequence may be a read error, since a much larger clone differs from it by one base. The J gene is TRBJ1-1, the V gene TRBV12-3 or TRBV12-4; TRBD1 agrees at 8 bases. J was trimmed by 1 base and V by 11 bases; bases with no gene match: 15. CDR3 size: 16 residues. CDR3 nucleotide sequence: TGTGCCGGCAACTCCCTTTCAGGGGGCTGGAACACTGAAGCTTTCTTT. Translating gives CAGNSLSGGWNTEAFF.

The chain has TRBV24-1 and TRBJ1-1, with D maybe TRBD1 (5 bases). CDR1 and CDR2 (germline): KGHDR, SFDVKD. This CDR3 spans 13 amino acids. The V and J ends lost 7 bases and 5 bases respectively, with 13 bases between them. This chain's CDR3 is CATRLGGGTEAFF. For the CDR3, the DNA is TGTGCCACCAGACTCGGGGGGGGGACTGAAGCTTTCTTT.

With respect to this clonotype: This may stem from a read error, because a much larger clone lies one nucleotide away. This chain connects TRBV5-6 to TRBJ1-2; weak D call: TRBD1 (6 bases). The CDR3 loop spans 14 amino acids. CDR1 and CDR2 from the germline V gene are SGHDT and YYEEEE. CDR3 coding DNA: TGTGCCAGCACCCTTACAGGGCTCGGCTATGGCTACATCTTC. This gives the protein CASTLTGLGYGYIF. The full variable domain, its missing parts supplied by reference TRBV5-6 and TRBJ1-2, is DAGVTQSPTHLIKTRGQQVTLRCSPKSGHDTVSWYQQALGQGPQFIFQYYEEEERQRGNFPDRFSGHQFPNYSSELNVNALLLGDSALYLCASTLTGLGYGYIFGSGTRLTVV.

Comments on this clonotype: This clone may be a read error of a much larger clone one base away. In nucleotides, the CDR3 is TGCGCCAGCAGCTCTAATGGGGAACAGGGATATGGCTACACCTTC. Its protein product is CASSSNGEQGYGYTF. This chain links TRBV5-1 with TRBJ1-2, with a weak D call TRBD1 (6 bases). V shed 3 bases and J shed 5 bases, with 17 bases lying between them. CDR1 and CDR2 from the germline V gene are SGHRS and YFSETQ. This CDR3 has 15 residues.

Only a few counts were recorded for this clonotype. The chain joins TRBV12-3 or TRBV12-4 to TRBJ2-2, with D unclear. Trimming took off 8 bases at V and 3 bases at J, with 7 bases between the two ends. CDR3 length: 12 residues. The CDR3 here is CASGRHTGELFF. The CDR3 DNA is TGTGCCAGCGGCAGGCACACCGGGGAGCTGTTTTTT.

In its sample, this clonotype was seen a few times. J is TRBJ2-3 and V is TRBV20-1, with TRBD1 identical over 9 bases. This CDR3 spans 17 amino acids. Germline CDR1 is DFQATT and CDR2 is SNEGSKA (reference sequence). Trimming removed 5 bases from V and 4 bases from J; junction bases left unmatched: 16. The CDR3 is CSAPPVGGTGNPDTQYF. CDR3 nucleotides: TGCAGTGCTCCACCGGTTGGGGGGACAGGGAATCCAGATACGCAGTATTTT.

The V and J genes are TRBV29-1 and TRBJ2-5; D remains ambiguous. V was clipped by 7 bases and J by 4 bases, with 16 bases between them. Germline lookup yields CDR1 SQVTM and CDR2 ANQGSEA. The CDR3 runs 13 residues. CDR3 protein: CSAYSVFLETQYF. CDR3 coding DNA: TGCAGCGCGTATTCGGTATTTCTAGAGACCCAGTACTTC.

Comment on this clonotype: An end of the junction differs from the germline gene, which may be a read error. The J gene is TRBJ2-3, the V gene TRBV6-5; tentatively, D is TRBD2 (5 bases). This CDR3 comprises 15 residues. Germline values: CDR1 MNHEY, CDR2 SVGAGI. CDR3 nucleotide sequence: TGTGCCAGCAGTGGCCTAGCTGGAGTGAAGGATATGCAGTATTTT. Protein sequence: CASSGLAGVKDMQYF.

J is TRBJ2-5 and V is TRBV15; no reliable D call. V dropped 6 bases and J dropped 8 bases, with 16 bases sitting between them. This CDR3 is built from 13 residues. Per the germline V gene, CDR1 is LNHNV and CDR2 is YYDKDF (reference sequence). Here the CDR3 DNA reads TGTGCCACCAGGGATGGCGGCGACGGAACCCAGTACTTC. Amino acids: CATRDGGDGTQYF. Using reference TRBV15 and TRBJ2-5 for the parts outside the CDR3, the full variable domain is DAMVIQNPRYQVTQFGKPVTLSCSQTLNHNVMYWYQQKSSQAPKLLFHYYDKDFNNEADTPDNFQSRRPNTSFCFLDIRSPGLGDTAMYLCATRDGGDGTQYFGPGTRLLVL.

To note about this clonotype: The junction departs from germline at one end; a sequencing error may be responsible. This sequence joins TRBV11-2 and TRBJ1-5; D call uncertain. The CDR3 loop spans 13 amino acids. From germline, CDR1 is SGHAT and CDR2 FQNNGV. CDR3 sequence (DNA): TGTGCCGGCAGCTCAGGATTGTTTTCGCCCCAGCATTTT. Translating gives CAGSSGLFSPQHF.